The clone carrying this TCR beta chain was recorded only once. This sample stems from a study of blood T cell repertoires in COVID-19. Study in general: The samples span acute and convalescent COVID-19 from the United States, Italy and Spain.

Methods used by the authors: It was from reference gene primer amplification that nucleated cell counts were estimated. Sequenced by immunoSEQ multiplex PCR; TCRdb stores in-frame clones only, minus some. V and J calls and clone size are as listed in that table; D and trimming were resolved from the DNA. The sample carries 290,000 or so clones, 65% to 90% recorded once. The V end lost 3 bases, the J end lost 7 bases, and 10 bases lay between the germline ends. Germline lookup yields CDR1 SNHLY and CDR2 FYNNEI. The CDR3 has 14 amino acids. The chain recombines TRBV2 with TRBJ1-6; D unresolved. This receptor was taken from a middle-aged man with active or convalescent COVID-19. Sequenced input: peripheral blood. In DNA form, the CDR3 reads TGTGCCAGCAGTGAGCGGAGACCCAATTCACCCCTCCACTTT. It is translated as CASSERRPNSPLHF.